The T cell receptor beta chain under discussion was sequenced for a study of CDR3 diversity in severe acne. Per the germline V gene, CDR1 is LGHNA and CDR2 is YSLEER. The CDR3 runs to 15 residues. After removal of 4 bases from V and 4 bases from J, the junction contained 2 bases not matched to a gene. MiXCR, run by TCRdb on the PCR reads, gives a single entry per CDR3 protein. This repertoire shows some 85,000 distinct CDR3 sequences, about 49% found once; its top ten account for roughly 10%. The chain recombines TRBV4-3 with TRBJ2-1; TRBD2 aligns across 12 bases. This clonotype originated in a male donor with severe acne vulgaris. Material for sequencing was blood. As DNA, the CDR3 is TGCGCCAGCAGCCCGACTAGCGGGAGATACAATGAGCAGTTCTTC. This codes for CASSPTSGRYNEQFF.